Sequencing of this T cell receptor beta chain was carried out in a study of cytomegalovirus exposure and HLA in healthy donors. There are 13 residues in the CDR3. Per germline, CDR1 MDHEN and CDR2 SYDVKM. Trimming took off 2 bases at V and 6 bases at J, with 7 bases between the two ends. The PCR was carried out with 60 Vbeta primers and 13 Jbeta primers. TCRdb keeps only in-frame clones here, not all; method: immunoSEQ multiplex PCR. The data hold 130,000 to 150,000 clones, with about 74% observed a single time. The origin of this receptor is a woman aged 40 to 50 in good health and CMV-seronegative. The chain combines TRBV28 with TRBJ2-2; D remains ambiguous. The material sequenced was PBMCs. CDR3 protein: CASSLIGPGELFF. The CDR3 nucleotides read TGTGCCAGCAGTTTAATCGGTCCCGGGGAGCTGTTTTTT.